Each of the 14 T cell receptor beta chains below was sequenced from the same sample in a study of shared clonotypes between healthy human individuals. Using immunoSEQ multiplex PCR, the repertoire was profiled, and TCRdb retains in-frame clones only, with some absent. The sample contains 950,000 to 1,200,000 clones, 60% to 80% of which appear only once. The sample taken for sequencing was memory CD4+ T cells from PBMCs. Described subset: CD45RA-negative fraction. The receptors derive from a man between 18 and 29 years old in good health. Some clones in this sample may be carry-over from other donors' samples.

This chain connects TRBV19 to TRBJ2-6; tentatively, D is TRBD1 (6 bases). The CDR3 is 16 residues long. CDR1 is LNHDA, CDR2 SQIVND, per germline (reference sequence). V was pared by 4 bases and J by 4 bases, with 14 bases between. CDR3 in amino acids: CASSNAWGPGANVLTF. CDR3 DNA: TGTGCCAGTAGTAATGCTTGGGGGCCAGGGGCCAACGTCCTGACTTTC.

The V and J genes are TRBV7-9 and TRBJ2-5, with 7 bases aligning to TRBD2. CDR3 length equals 17 residues. Germline trimming cut 5 bases from V and 2 bases from J; bases unmatched to any gene: 14. Germline loops: CDR1 SEHNR, CDR2 FQNEAQ (reference sequence). CDR3 bases: TGTGCCAGCAGCCGGCGGATAGGACGCGGGGGACAAGAGACCCAGTACTTC. This sequence encodes CASSRRIGRGGQETQYF.

This clone was counted only a few times. The chain recombines TRBV27 with TRBJ1-4; 10 nucleotides line up with TRBD1. J gave up 7 bases and V 0 bases, and 5 bases lay outside the gene matches. From germline, CDR1 is MNHEY and CDR2 SMNVEV (reference sequence). The CDR3 loop spans 16 amino acids. CDR3 protein: CASSLSRQGAGEKLFF. The DNA for the CDR3 is TGTGCCAGCAGTTTATCCCGACAGGGGGCAGGTGAAAAACTGTTTTTT.

This clone was observed a handful of times. This chain uses TRBV25-1 with TRBJ2-5; maybe TRBD2 (7 bases). Germline-derived CDR1 and CDR2 are MGHDK and SYGVNS. V was clipped by 3 bases and J by 1 base, with 9 bases between them. There are 14 residues in the CDR3. The DNA of the CDR3 is TGTGCCAGCAGTGATCGGGGGGCCCAAGAGACCCAGTACTTC. This translates into CASSDRGAQETQYF.

This sequence joins TRBV5-1 and TRBJ2-5; TRBD2 agrees at 8 bases. This CDR3 has 16 residues. V shed 3 bases, J shed 2 bases, and the junction held 9 bases outside the gene matches. CDR1 is SGHRS and CDR2 is YFSETQ in the germline V gene. CDR3 in DNA: TGCGCCAGCAGCTCCCTCTCTAGCGGGCCGCAAGAGACCCAGTACTTC. Protein: CASSSLSSGPQETQYF.

This clone was recorded once. V usage is TRBV4-1 and J usage is TRBJ1-3, with D uncertain. CDR1 and CDR2 (germline): MGHRA, YSYEKL. Trimming removed 0 bases at V and 4 bases at J, with 7 bases between. The CDR3 spans 14 residues. The CDR3 loop is CASSQDPGGNTIYF. The DNA for the CDR3 is TGCGCCAGCAGCCAAGATCCGGGGGGAAACACCATATATTTT.

J is TRBJ2-1 and V is TRBV28, with 9 bases matching TRBD2. This CDR3 spans 14 amino acids. The V and J ends lost 7 bases and 9 bases, in that order; junction bases with no gene match: 10. Germline CDR1 and CDR2: MDHEN and SYDVKM. CDR3 sequence reads: CASTLRTSAAEQFF. CDR3 DNA sequence: TGTGCCAGCACCTTACGGACTAGCGCAGCTGAGCAGTTCTTC.

This chain connects TRBV4-2 to TRBJ1-1; D remains unclear. The CDR3 contains 15 residues. Deletions cut 4 bases from V and 4 bases from J, with 16 bases between. Germline V gene sequence: CDR1 LGHNA, CDR2 YNFKEQ. Here the CDR3 reads CASSPESSGSTEAFF. In DNA form, the CDR3 reads TGTGCCAGCAGCCCGGAAAGTTCAGGAAGCACTGAAGCTTTCTTT.

V is TRBV5-1 and J is TRBJ1-5, with D tentatively TRBD1 (6 bases). This CDR3 spans 13 amino acids. Germline V CDR1 and CDR2: SGHRS, YFSETQ. The ends were cut back, 4 bases at V and 7 bases at J, with 12 bases in the middle. CDR3 sequence reads: CASSVWGAQPQHF. The DNA of the CDR3 is TGCGCCAGCAGCGTGTGGGGGGCCCAGCCCCAGCATTTT.

V gene TRBV11-2 combines with J gene TRBJ1-5; D is unclear. V lost 1 base and J 4 bases, leaving 14 bases between the germline ends. Looked up from germline, CDR1 is SGHAT and CDR2 is FQNNGV. The CDR3 is 16 residues long. The CDR3 DNA sequence: TGTGCCAGCAGCTTAGGTGGGTTATTAGGGAATCAGCCCCAGCATTTT. Protein sequence: CASSLGGLLGNQPQHF.

This clone was seen a few times. The gene calls are TRBV19 and TRBJ1-1, with no clear D. The V end lost 5 bases, the J end lost 0 bases, and 7 bases lay between the germline ends. The CDR3 loop spans 13 amino acids. Germline assignment: CDR1 LNHDA and CDR2 SQIVND (reference sequence). The CDR3 spells CASSADLNTEAFF. The CDR3, as DNA: TGTGCCAGTAGTGCTGACTTGAACACTGAAGCTTTCTTT. The full variable domain, in which reference TRBV19 and TRBJ1-1 provide the parts outside the CDR3, is DGGITQSPKYLFRKEGQNVTLSCEQNLNHDAMYWYRQDPGQGLRLIYYSQIVNDFQKGDIAEGYSVSREKKESFPLTVTSAQKNPTAFYLCASSADLNTEAFFGQGTRLTVV.

The gene calls are TRBV2 and TRBJ2-3; tentatively, D is TRBD1 (6 bases). Per the germline V gene, CDR1 is SNHLY and CDR2 is FYNNEI. V was pared by 7 bases and J by 5 bases, with 16 bases between. This CDR3 contains 14 residues. The CDR3 loop reads CASTVWGREDTQYF. The CDR3 nucleotides are TGTGCCAGCACGGTGTGGGGGCGCGAAGATACGCAGTATTTT.

This clone has more than one count but fewer than ten. The chain recombines TRBV4-1 with TRBJ2-5, with TRBD1 identical over 7 bases. The CDR3 sequence is 15 residues long. Trimming removed 1 base from V and 5 bases from J; junction bases left unmatched: 7. Germline V gene sequence: CDR1 MGHRA, CDR2 YSYEKL. CDR3 amino acids: CASSQASTGWETQYF. In DNA, the CDR3 is TGCGCCAGCAGCCAAGCCTCGACAGGGTGGGAGACCCAGTACTTC.

J is TRBJ2-2 and V is TRBV9; D might be TRBD2 (6 bases). The CDR3 has 16 amino acids. Germline CDR1 SGDLS, CDR2 YYNGEE. The V end was cut by 1 base, the J end by 3 bases, with 13 bases between. For the CDR3, the DNA is TGTGCCAGCAGCGTATTGGGGGGTGGATACACCGGGGAGCTGTTTTTT. It specifies CASSVLGGGYTGELFF.